These 18 T cell receptor beta chains originate from one sample sequenced in a study of blood T cell repertoires in COVID-19. TCRdb's copy holds only in-frame clones and misses some; the assay was immunoSEQ multiplex PCR. Of some 400,000 clones in the sample, around 90% were seen once. The sequenced material came from peripheral blood. Receptors were obtained from a human donor in a cohort sampled during active COVID-19.

The chain combines TRBV15 with TRBJ2-7; D possibly corresponds to TRBD1 (6 bases). The V gene's germline CDR1 is LNHNV and CDR2 YYDKDF (reference sequence). Trimming took 5 bases from V and 9 from J, leaving 20 bases between them. This CDR3 spans 14 amino acids. CDR3 sequence: CATSPRENRGGQYF. Written as DNA, the CDR3 is TGTGCCACCAGCCCCAGAGAAAATCGAGGGGGGCAGTACTTC.

The V and J genes are TRBV30 and TRBJ2-2, with a tentative D call TRBD2 (5 bases). This CDR3 has 13 residues. Germline CDR1 and CDR2: GTSNPN and SVGIG (reference sequence). Trimming took 3 bases from V and 4 from J, leaving 9 bases between them. The CDR3 region is CAWRDFGTGELFF. The CDR3, as DNA: TGTGCCTGGAGGGACTTTGGCACCGGGGAGCTGTTTTTT.

V gene TRBV6-5 combines with J gene TRBJ1-2; tentative D call: TRBD1 (5 bases). Germline CDR1 reads MNHEY; CDR2 reads SVGAGI. Trimming took off 7 bases at V and 8 bases at J, with 17 bases between the two ends. The CDR3 is 13 residues long. This chain's CDR3 is CASTNGGGGGYTF. DNA of the CDR3: TGTGCCAGCACCAACGGGGGGGGAGGGGGCTACACCTTC.

This chain links TRBV6-5 with TRBJ1-2; no reliable D call. Germline V CDR1 and CDR2: MNHEY, SVGAGI. Trimming stripped 6 bases from V and 6 bases from J, with 14 bases between. The CDR3 is 13 amino acids. CDR3 coding DNA: TGTGCCAGCAGGATCACTTCGATCCATGGCTACACCTTC. Protein: CASRITSIHGYTF.

This chain joins TRBV3-1 (or the pseudogene TRBV3-2) and TRBJ2-1, with 8 nucleotides matching TRBD2. CDR3 length: 16 amino acids. V lost 3 bases and J lost 7; bases outside the gene matches: 11. Germline V gives CDR1 LGHDT, CDR2 YNNKEL (reference sequence). The CDR3 nucleotides are TGTGCCAGCAGCCACCTACCGGGACTAGGGGGGAATGAGCAGTTCTTC. It is translated as CASSHLPGLGGNEQFF.

The chain has TRBV11-3 and TRBJ2-1; a weak D match, TRBD1 (6 bases). The CDR3 spans 14 residues. Germline V gene sequence: CDR1 SGHNT, CDR2 YENEEA. Trimming took 2 bases from V and 4 from J, leaving 9 bases between them. The CDR3 loop is CASSLNRVYNEQFF. CDR3 nucleotide sequence: TGTGCCAGCAGCTTAAACAGGGTGTACAATGAGCAGTTCTTC.

Notes on this clone: Other DNA variants within this sample encode the same CDR3. V usage is TRBV7-9 and J usage is TRBJ2-2, with no clear D. V was shortened by 3 bases and J by 2 bases, with 7 bases between the two germline ends. CDR1 and CDR2 from the germline V gene are SEHNR and FQNEAQ (reference sequence). The CDR3 consists of 14 residues. CDR3 residues: CASSLFQNTGELFF. The CDR3, as DNA: TGTGCCAGCAGCTTGTTTCAAAACACCGGGGAGCTGTTTTTT.

The rearrangement uses TRBV7-6 and TRBJ2-7; 7 positions agree with TRBD1. V lost 0 bases and J lost 2; bases outside the gene matches: 7. This CDR3 comprises 16 residues. The germline V gene encodes CDR1 SGHVS and CDR2 FNYEAQ. CDR3 sequence: CASSLADPTGPYEQYF. The CDR3 coding sequence is TGTGCCAGCAGCTTAGCGGACCCGACAGGGCCCTACGAGCAGTACTTC.

The chain links TRBV6-5 to TRBJ2-3, with 7 positions matching TRBD1. Trimming removed 2 bases from V and 4 bases from J; junction bases left unmatched: 3. Germline V gene sequence: CDR1 MNHEY, CDR2 SVGAGI. This CDR3 spans 14 amino acids. The CDR3 region is CASSYGTGADTQYF. As DNA, the CDR3 is TGTGCCAGCAGTTACGGCACAGGGGCAGATACGCAGTATTTT.

This chain connects TRBV19 to TRBJ2-3; perhaps TRBD1 as D (6 bases). CDR1 and CDR2 (germline): LNHDA, SQIVND (reference sequence). Trimming stripped 7 bases from V and 2 bases from J, with 25 bases between. CDR3 length: 18 amino acids. As DNA, the CDR3 is TGTGCCAGTAAACAGGGAGTTCGGAGTTGGGGGCACACAGATACGCAGTATTTT. Amino acids: CASKQGVRSWGHTDTQYF.

This CDR3 reads CSVVGTYEQYF. The CDR3 coding sequence is TGCAGCGTTGTCGGTACCTACGAGCAGTACTTC. The chain combines TRBV29-1 with TRBJ2-7; no definite D call. The germline gives CDR1 SQVTM, CDR2 ANQGSEA. The CDR3 has 11 residues. V dropped 4 bases and J dropped 2 bases, with 6 bases sitting between them.

A note on this clone: At one end the junction does not follow the germline gene, possibly because of a read error. CDR3 sequence: CASSLGEGHQPQHF. The DNA of the CDR3 is TGTGCCAGCAGTTTAGGGGAGGGACATCAGCCCCAGCATTTT. V gene TRBV7-9 combines with J gene TRBJ1-5; D might be TRBD1 (5 bases). CDR1 and CDR2 from the germline V gene are SEHNR and FQNEAQ (reference sequence). The CDR3 has 14 amino acids.

The chain has TRBV6-1 and TRBJ1-5, with 9 bases identical to TRBD1. This CDR3 comprises 16 residues. In germline, CDR1 is MNHNS, CDR2 SASEGT. The V and J ends lost 3 bases and 3 bases, in that order; junction bases with no gene match: 6. DNA of the CDR3: TGTGCCAGCAGTGATCGGACACAGGGGGCCAATCAGCCCCAGCATTTT. Amino acid sequence: CASSDRTQGANQPQHF.

This clone has a single count. This chain links TRBV20-1 with TRBJ1-2; the D gene is possibly TRBD1 (5 bases). V was pared by 6 bases and J by 9 bases, with 14 bases between. The germline V gene has CDR1 DFQATT and CDR2 SNEGSKA (reference sequence). This CDR3 is 11 amino acids long. Written as DNA, the CDR3 is TGCAGTGCAGGAGGGGCGGATAGCTACACCTTC. Its translation is CSAGGADSYTF.

The CDR3, as DNA: TGCAGTTCGCGGACAGGGGTTGGCTACACCTTC. Its protein product is CSSRTGVGYTF. The chain carries TRBV20-1 and TRBJ1-2, with 9 positions matching TRBD1. This CDR3 spans 11 amino acids. With V trimmed by 8 bases and J by 7 bases, 5 bases remained unmatched. CDR1 is DFQATT and CDR2 is SNEGSKA in the germline V gene (reference sequence).

On this clone itself: The junction differs from germline at one of its ends, possibly a read error. This chain connects TRBV7-7 to TRBJ2-5, with D possibly TRBD2 on 7 matching bases. This CDR3 has 15 residues. Germline assignment: CDR1 SSHAT and CDR2 FNYEAQ (reference sequence). CDR3 sequence reads: CASSLGTGGPETQYF. DNA of the CDR3: TGTGCTAGCAGCTTAGGAACGGGGGGCCCCGAGACCCAGTACTTC.

The rearrangement uses TRBV5-4 and TRBJ1-5, with D possibly TRBD1 on 5 matching bases. CDR1 is SGHNT, CDR2 YYREEE, per germline (reference sequence). The CDR3 covers 16 residues. The germline V and J ends were trimmed by 4 bases and 7 bases, with 21 bases remaining between them. This CDR3 reads CASSPGTMVDEQPQHF. The CDR3 DNA follows: TGTGCCAGCAGCCCTGGGACTATGGTCGATGAACAGCCCCAGCATTTT.

The genes are TRBV28 and TRBJ2-5, with 7 bases fitting TRBD1. Germline assignment: CDR1 MDHEN and CDR2 SYDVKM. The CDR3 loop spans 15 amino acids. J lost 2 bases, V lost 4 bases, and 7 bases had no gene match. In DNA, the CDR3 is TGTGCCAGCAGTTCATCACAGGGGCTTCAAGAGACCCAGTACTTC. It is translated as CASSSSQGLQETQYF. Combining the CDR3 with reference TRBV28 and TRBJ2-5 gives the whole variable domain DVKVTQSSRYLVKRTGEKVFLECVQDMDHENMFWYRQDPGLGLRLIYFSYDVKMKEKGDIPEGYSVSREKKERFSLILESASTNQTSMYLCASSSSQGLQETQYFGPGTRLLVL.